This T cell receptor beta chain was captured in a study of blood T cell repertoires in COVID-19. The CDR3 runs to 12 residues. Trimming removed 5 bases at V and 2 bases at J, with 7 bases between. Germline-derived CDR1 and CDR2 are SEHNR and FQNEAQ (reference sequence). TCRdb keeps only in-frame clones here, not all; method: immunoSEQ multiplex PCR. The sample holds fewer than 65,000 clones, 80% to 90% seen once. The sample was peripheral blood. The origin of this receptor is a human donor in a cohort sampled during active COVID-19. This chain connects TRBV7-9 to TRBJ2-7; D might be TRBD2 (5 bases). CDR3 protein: CASSVGAYEQYF. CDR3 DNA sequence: TGTGCCAGCAGCGTGGGAGCCTACGAGCAGTACTTC.